This TCR beta chain was profiled in a study of OX40 agonist ivuxolimab in advanced cancers. The CDR3 covers 15 residues. Germline V lookup: CDR1 MGHRA, CDR2 YSYEKL. The V end lost 4 bases, the J end lost 1 base, and 11 bases lay between the germline ends. Here immunoSEQ multiplex PCR was the method, and the copy in TCRdb shows in-frame clones only, minus some. The sample holds fewer than 25,000 clones, 65% to 90% seen once. This TCR came from an adult with an advanced solid tumor such as melanoma, head and neck, liver or kidney cancer. This rearrangement joins TRBV4-1 to TRBJ1-3; D is ambiguous. The sequences come from CD4+ or CD8+ T cells sorted from blood, collected in a trial of the OX40 agonist ivuxolimab. CDR3 amino acids: CASSPLQPSGNTIYF. In nucleotides, the CDR3 is TGCGCCAGCAGCCCATTACAGCCATCTGGAAACACCATATATTTT.